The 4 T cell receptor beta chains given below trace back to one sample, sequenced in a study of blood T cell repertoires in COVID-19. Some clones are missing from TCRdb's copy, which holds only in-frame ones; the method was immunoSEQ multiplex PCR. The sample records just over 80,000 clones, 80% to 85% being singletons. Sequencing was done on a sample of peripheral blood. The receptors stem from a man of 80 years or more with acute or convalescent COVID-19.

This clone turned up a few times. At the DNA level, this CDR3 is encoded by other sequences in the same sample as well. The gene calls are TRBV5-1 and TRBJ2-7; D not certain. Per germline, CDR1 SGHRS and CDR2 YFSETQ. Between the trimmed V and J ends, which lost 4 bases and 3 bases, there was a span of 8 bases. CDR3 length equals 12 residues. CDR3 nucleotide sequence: TGCGCCAGCAGCCCAGGATTCTACGAGCAGTACTTC. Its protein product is CASSPGFYEQYF.

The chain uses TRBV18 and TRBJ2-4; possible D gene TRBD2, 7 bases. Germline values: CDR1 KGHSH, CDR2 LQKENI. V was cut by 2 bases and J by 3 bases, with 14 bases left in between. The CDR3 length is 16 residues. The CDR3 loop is CASSPGGGAVKNIQYF. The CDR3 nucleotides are TGTGCCAGCTCACCAGGGGGGGGCGCTGTCAAAAACATTCAGTACTTC.

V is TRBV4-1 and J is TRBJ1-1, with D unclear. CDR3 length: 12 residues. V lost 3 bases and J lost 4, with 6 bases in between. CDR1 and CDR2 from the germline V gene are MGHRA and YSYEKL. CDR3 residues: CASSQKSTEAFF. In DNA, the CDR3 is TGCGCCAGCAGCCAGAAGAGCACTGAAGCTTTCTTT.

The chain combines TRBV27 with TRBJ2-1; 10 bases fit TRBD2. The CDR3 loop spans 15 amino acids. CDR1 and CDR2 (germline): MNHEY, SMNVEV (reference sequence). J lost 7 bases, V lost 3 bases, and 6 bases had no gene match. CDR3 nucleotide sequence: TGTGCCAGCAGTTTCGGTCTAGCGGGGGCGAATGAGCAGTTCTTC. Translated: CASSFGLAGANEQFF.